This T cell receptor (beta chain) was captured in a study of regulatory T cells in long-lasting Graves disease (dated by TCRdb to about 2021). Notes on the research overall: In the newly diagnosed Graves' disease group, patients had been taking antithyroid drugs for less than 3 months. A total of approximately 35 samples underwent TCR sequencing: about 13 from persistent and roughly 20 from newly diagnosed Graves' disease patients. The study took place in China and was registered as a clinical trial. Peripheral blood TCR sequencing and RNA sequencing compared persistent Graves' disease patients with newly diagnosed Graves' disease patients. Study-level results and caveats: Patients with persistent disease shared more public clonotypes (around 2,500) than newly diagnosed patients did (approximately 970). Sequencing and analysis were limited to the TCR beta chain. Persistent disease showed preferential use of TRBV28, TRBJ1-2 and TRBJ2-5, whereas newly diagnosed disease favored TRBV20-1 and TRBJ2-1. Because the primary lesion, thyroid tissue, could not be accessed, the study looked at peripheral blood alone. Lower TCR Shannon entropy and fewer highly expanded clones were observed in persistent Graves' disease patients than in newly diagnosed patients, which suggested clonal expansion. The authors noted that the small sample size was a limitation that may lower accuracy.

This clonotype has ten or more counts. This clone's antigen is unknown. Base qualities are not recorded, but no much larger clone differs from it by a single base. The germline V gene encodes CDR1 LGHDT and CDR2 YNNKEL (reference sequence). Trimming at the junction amounts to 1 base on V and 8 bases on J, and the germline ends lie 17 bases apart. The CDR3 goes from the cysteine to the phenylalanine over 15 residues. The entry retains the CDR3 DNA only, 45 bases that are in frame from base 1. The library was generated by multiplex PCR. Sequencing used an Illumina HiSeq 4000. To build TCR beta libraries, CDR3 regions were amplified by Arm-PCR using iRepertoire HTBI primers. Gel purification was performed on PCR products prior to sequencing. Concerning the study's data processing: Gene usage analysis of CDR3 amino acid clonotypes used the 62 TRBV and 14 to 15 TRBJ segments found across samples. COPE and FqMerger were used to merge the filtered high-quality paired reads into contigs. BLAST was used to align contigs to IMGT TRBV, TRBD and TRBJ reference genes, with CDR3 defined following IMGT. Highly expanded clones were defined as clonotypes with a frequency above 0.1%. Shannon entropy was used to measure repertoire diversity, and the Gini coefficient was used to measure V-J evenness. Public clonotypes were defined as clonotypes shared by more than one individual. Starting from the raw public reads, TCRdb applied fastp trimming at Q25, assembled clones with MiXCR and retained in-frame beta chains. Each record represents a unique CDR3 protein, reported with the most common genes and DNA among its rows. TCRdb's processing, not the authors', yielded these V and J calls. Counted in this sample were a few hundred thousand distinct CDR3 sequences; about 18% of them appeared once. The top ten clones comprise over 20% of the sample.

Read against the paper, the sample's time point label means: newly diagnosed GD, antithyroid drugs for less than 3 months. RNA was extracted from PBMCs in TRIzol for both TCR sequencing and RNA sequencing. The diagnosis of Graves' disease followed American Thyroid Association guidelines. Recruitment of patients was carried out at an endocrinology department in Xi'an, China. Each patient gave 7 to 9.5 milliliters of peripheral blood, collected in an EDTA anticoagulant tube. Ficoll Paque Plus density gradient separation was used to isolate PBMCs, and no additional T cell sorting was done. RNA quality was checked with an Agilent 2100 Bioanalyzer and agarose gel, and concentration with a NanoDrop 2000.

The chain is assembled from TRBV3-1 and TRBJ1-2; the D gene is unclear. Sequences were derived from peripheral blood mononuclear cells (PBMCs), sampled at new diagnosis, from a patient treated with antithyroid drugs. The source of this sequence is a female donor with Graves disease. The CDR3 amino acid sequence is: CASSQGLSPMGGYTF. The nucleotides are TGTGCCAGCAGCCAAGGACTTAGCCCAATGGGGGGCTACACCTTC.